Each of the 7 T cell receptor beta chains below was sequenced from the same sample in a study of beta chain features in type 1 diabetes (dated by TCRdb to 2016 to 2018). Paper-wide results and their limitations: In all four CD4+ subsets, TCRB CDR3 length was moderately but significantly shorter in type 1 diabetes patients.

These receptors are not linked to any known antigen. To prepare the library, the immunoSEQ multiplex PCR assay was applied. All of the isolated RNA was reverse transcribed with the High Capacity cDNA Reverse Transcription Kit, so expressed TCRB transcripts were sequenced. The immuneACCESS repertoire file appears here via TCRdb, limited to in-frame rearrangements. These files lack a portion of the clones; in checked studies, under half of the deficit traces to unresolved V genes, and the cause of the others is not known. The sample profile shows 600,000 to 700,000 clones; 9.5% to 15% of them were found once. The biggest ten clones account for around 0.12% of the sample. The specimen sequenced was naive CD4+ T cells from blood. The cell subset or site label of this sample denotes: true naive CD4+ T cells. These receptors were collected from a man aged 30-40 years with type 1 diabetes.

The V and J genes are TRBV9 and TRBJ2-1; 7 bases are a match to TRBD2. Germline CDR1 SGDLS, CDR2 YYNGEE. CDR3 size: 13 residues. The ends lost 3 bases at V and 7 bases at J; junction bases unmatched: 4. For the CDR3, the DNA is TGTGCCAGCAGCGCGGGGGGTCAGAATGAGCAGTTCTTC. It yields the protein CASSAGGQNEQFF. The full variable domain, with the rest looked up from reference TRBV9 and TRBJ2-1, is DSGVTQTPKHLITATGQRVTLRCSPRSGDLSVYWYQQSLDQGLQFLIQYYNGEERAKGNILERFSAQQFPDLHSELNLSSLELGDSALYFCASSAGGQNEQFFGPGTRLTVL.

This clone was seen more than once but under ten times. The rearrangement joins TRBV4-3 to TRBJ1-4; no firm D call. From germline, CDR1 is LGHNA and CDR2 YSLEER. V was pared by 1 base and J by 7 bases, with 1 base between. The CDR3 spans 11 residues. CDR3 amino acids: CASSQAEKLFF. CDR3 in DNA: TGCGCCAGCAGCCAAGCTGAAAAACTGTTTTTT.

This clone was detected a few times. The CDR3 DNA sequence: TGTGCCAGCAGTTCGACAGGGCCATACGAGCAGTACTTC. Protein: CASSSTGPYEQYF. The V and J genes are TRBV2 and TRBJ2-7; 7 bases align to TRBD1. The CDR3 is made up of 13 amino acids. Germline values: CDR1 SNHLY, CDR2 FYNNEI. J was trimmed by 4 bases and V by 5 bases; bases with no gene match: 5.

This clone was recorded a few times. The gene calls are TRBV13 and TRBJ2-1; 9 bases line up with TRBD2. This CDR3 is 15 amino acids long. Germline V gene data show CDR1 as PRHDT and CDR2 as FYEKMQ (reference sequence). The V and J ends lost 5 bases and 4 bases, in that order; junction bases with no gene match: 6. CDR3 DNA: TGTGCCAGCAGCACCCGCGGGGGGGTTTACAATGAGCAGTTCTTC. This gives the protein CASSTRGGVYNEQFF. Full variable domain (remainder filled in from reference TRBV13 and TRBJ2-1): AAGVIQSPRHLIKEKRETATLKCYPIPRHDTVYWYQQGPGQDPQFLISFYEKMQSDKGSIPDRFSAQQFSDYHSELNMSSLELGDSALYFCASSTRGGVYNEQFFGPGTRLTVL.

This clone was counted only a few times. The gene calls are TRBV5-4 and TRBJ2-5, with 8 bases lining up with TRBD2. The germline gives CDR1 SGHNT, CDR2 YYREEE (reference sequence). This CDR3 has 15 residues. Losses at the gene ends were 3 bases for V and 5 bases for J; bases not matched to a gene: 9. The CDR3 DNA sequence: TGTGCCAGCAGCTCGGAGGGACTAGGGAGGGAGACCCAGTACTTC. Protein sequence: CASSSEGLGRETQYF.

The V gene is TRBV5-1, the J gene TRBJ1-2; TRBD1 matches 7 bases. The CDR3 covers 15 residues. The germline CDR1 and CDR2 sequences are SGHRS and YFSETQ. V lost 3 bases, J lost 5 bases, and 10 bases stayed unmatched. This CDR3 is CASSSSIRDSYGYTF. Written as DNA, the CDR3 is TGCGCCAGCAGCTCCTCTATTCGGGACAGTTATGGCTACACCTTC.

CDR3 bases: TGTGCCAGCTCACAGGACAAGAACACTGAAGCTTTCTTT. This sequence encodes CASSQDKNTEAFF. The chain carries TRBV18 and TRBJ1-1, with a weak D call TRBD1 (5 bases). The V end lost 4 bases, the J end lost 1 base, and 7 bases lay between the germline ends. The length of the CDR3 is 13 residues. Germline V lookup: CDR1 KGHSH, CDR2 LQKENI.